This T cell receptor (beta chain) was observed in a study of T cells in Graves' hyperthyroidism and ophthalmopathy. General study points: Blood also showed most of the thyroid clonotypes that were expanded above 0.001.

Fresh peripheral blood, 10 ml, yielded the PBMCs. From RNA transcripts, TCR beta CDR3 regions were amplified. Primed by the HTBI set, a first-round RT-PCR was run on the TCR CDR3. Each CDR3 protein is one row after TCRdb ran MiXCR on the multiplex PCR reads. The sample has around 350,000 distinct CDR3 sequences, roughly 13% seen once. In this sample, this clonotype turned up many times. Its antigen is not identified. The V end lost 6 bases, the J end lost 9 bases, and 12 bases lay between the germline ends. The germline gives CDR1 MNHEY, CDR2 SMNVEV (reference sequence). The CDR3 extends over 12 amino acids.

The chain links TRBV27 to TRBJ2-1; D ambiguous. The receptor was derived from a woman between 18 and 30 years old with Graves' hyperthyroidism. Sequenced material: blood. The DNA for the CDR3 is TGTGCCAGCAGACCCGTCCCGGGTGAGCAGTTCTTC. It specifies CASRPVPGEQFF.